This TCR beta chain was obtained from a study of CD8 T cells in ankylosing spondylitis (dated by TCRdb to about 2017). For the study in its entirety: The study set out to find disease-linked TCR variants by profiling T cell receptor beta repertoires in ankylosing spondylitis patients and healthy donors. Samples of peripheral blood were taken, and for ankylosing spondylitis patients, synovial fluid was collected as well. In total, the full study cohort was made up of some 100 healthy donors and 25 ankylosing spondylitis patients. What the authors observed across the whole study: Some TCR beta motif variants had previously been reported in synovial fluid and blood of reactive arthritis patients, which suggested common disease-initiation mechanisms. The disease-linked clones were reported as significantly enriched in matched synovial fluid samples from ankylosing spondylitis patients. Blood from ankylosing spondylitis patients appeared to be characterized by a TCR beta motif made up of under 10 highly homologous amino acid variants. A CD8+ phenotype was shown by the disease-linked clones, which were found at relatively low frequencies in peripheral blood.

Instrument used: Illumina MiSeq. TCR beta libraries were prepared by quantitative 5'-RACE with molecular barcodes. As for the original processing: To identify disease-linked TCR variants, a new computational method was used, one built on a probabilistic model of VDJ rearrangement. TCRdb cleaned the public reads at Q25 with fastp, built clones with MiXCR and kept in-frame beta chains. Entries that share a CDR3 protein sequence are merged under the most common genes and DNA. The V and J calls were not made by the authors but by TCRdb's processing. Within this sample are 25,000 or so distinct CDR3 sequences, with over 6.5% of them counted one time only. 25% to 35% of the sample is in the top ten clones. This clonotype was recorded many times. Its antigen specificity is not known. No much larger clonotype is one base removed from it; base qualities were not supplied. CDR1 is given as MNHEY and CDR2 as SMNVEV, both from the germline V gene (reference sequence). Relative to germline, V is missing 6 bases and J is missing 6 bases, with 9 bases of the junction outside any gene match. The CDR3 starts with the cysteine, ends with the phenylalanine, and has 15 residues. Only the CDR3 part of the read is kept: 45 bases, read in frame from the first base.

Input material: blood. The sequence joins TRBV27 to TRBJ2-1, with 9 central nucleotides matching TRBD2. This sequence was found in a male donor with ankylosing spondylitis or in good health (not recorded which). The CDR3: CASSSLAGFTNEQFF. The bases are TGTGCCAGCAGCTCTCTAGCGGGGTTTACCAATGAGCAGTTCTTC.